The sequence of this T cell receptor (beta chain) was determined in a study of T-cell memory formation after mild COVID-19. Study-level background: TCR clusters were mostly confined to one donor each.

Study-level points and caveats: CD8+ contracting clones occupied EMRA, while CD4+ ones occupied mainly CM and EM. In second-wave clones peaking day 37, SARS-CoV-2 specificity remained unconfirmed.

To note about this clonotype: Its antigen is unidentified.

TCRdb redid the calling of the 5' RACE reads with MiXCR, one entry per CDR3 protein. The sample has around 130,000 distinct CDR3 sequences; 15% to 20% are singletons. The sample taken for sequencing was PBMCs or a T cell subset sorted from them (not recorded which). The sequence was obtained from a man younger than 35 who had mild COVID-19 (a few samples of this study predate the infection). Cell type and time point are not known.

CDR3 region: CASSKGLAGGPDTQYF. For the CDR3, the DNA is TGTGCCAGCAGTAAGGGACTAGCGGGGGGGCCGGATACGCAGTATTTT. This chain connects TRBV6-5 to TRBJ2-3; 16 nucleotides match TRBD2. Germline trimming cut 5 bases from V and 6 bases from J; bases unmatched to any gene: 5. There are 16 residues in the CDR3. From germline, CDR1 is MNHEY and CDR2 SVGAGI.